This TCR beta chain is from a study of T cell repertoires in cytomegalovirus infection. Notes on the study in general: There were HLA-C-restricted CMV-specific TCR beta clonotypes dominating the ex vivo response. Cumulative frequency (of public TCR beta family members) identified carriers of CMV plus the relevant HLA.

Trimming stripped 4 bases from V and 2 bases from J, with 13 bases between. Germline V gene lookup returns CDR1 MDHEN and CDR2 SYDVKM. CDR3 length equals 15 residues. TCRdb fed the reads into MiXCR, producing one record per CDR3 protein. The data contain about 280,000 distinct CDR3 sequences, under 25% of them singletons. This clonotype was seen more than once but under ten times. The antigen is unknown. This specimen consisted of cultured PBMCs, obtained from culture after CMV antigen stimulation. The TCR comes from a human donor in good health (CMV status not recorded). Some clones in this sample may be carry-over from other donors' samples. This sequence joins TRBV28 and TRBJ2-3; tentative D call: TRBD2 (6 bases). The CDR3 protein is CASSSGSGNTDTQYF. The CDR3 DNA is TGTGCCAGCAGTTCCGGTAGCGGTAACACAGATACGCAGTATTTT.